Following are 18 T cell receptor beta chains from one sample sequenced in a study of blood T cell repertoires in COVID-19. The protocol was immunoSEQ multiplex PCR, while the TCRdb copy is restricted to in-frame clones and leaves out a portion. Of 95,000 to 100,000 clones in the sample, about 90% were seen once. The sample was peripheral blood. The receptor set was obtained from a woman aged 25-40 years with acute or convalescent COVID-19.

The chain recombines TRBV7-9 with TRBJ2-7; D remains ambiguous. Germline CDR1 is SEHNR and CDR2 is FQNEAQ (reference sequence). The CDR3 consists of 17 residues. Trimming took 1 base from V and 3 from J, leaving 19 bases between them. The CDR3 DNA sequence: TGTGCCAGCAGCTTAGACGGGTCTTCCAGTCATATCTACGAGCAGTACTTC. This gives the protein CASSLDGSSSHIYEQYF.

This clone was seen once. The V and J genes are TRBV9 and TRBJ1-2; the match to TRBD1 covers 11 bases. The germline V gene encodes CDR1 SGDLS and CDR2 YYNGEE. The length of the CDR3 is 15 residues. V gave up 3 bases and J gave up 5 bases; unmatched junction bases: 6. CDR3 nucleotides: TGTGCCAGCAGCGCGGCGGGACAGGGGGGTTATGGCTACACCTTC. Protein sequence: CASSAAGQGGYGYTF.

The V gene is TRBV6-5, the J gene TRBJ2-7; TRBD1 matches at 8 bases. Germline V gene sequence: CDR1 MNHEY, CDR2 SVGAGI. CDR3 length: 14 residues. Trimming removed 8 bases from V and 2 bases from J; junction bases left unmatched: 8. In DNA form, the CDR3 reads TGTGCCAGCGGGAAAGACAGGGGAACCTACGAGCAGTACTTC. It specifies CASGKDRGTYEQYF.

The V gene is TRBV2, the J gene TRBJ2-7; D gene uncertain. The CDR3 loop spans 13 amino acids. Germline V gene data show CDR1 as SNHLY and CDR2 as FYNNEI. V was cut by 7 bases and J by 3 bases, with 13 bases left in between. This chain's CDR3 is CASNGGIYYEQYF. The CDR3 DNA sequence: TGTGCCAGCAACGGCGGAATCTACTACGAGCAGTACTTC.

The chain couples TRBV5-1 to TRBJ2-6; D is perhaps TRBD2 (6 bases). V was clipped by 5 bases and J by 4 bases, with 22 bases between them. CDR1 is SGHRS and CDR2 is YFSETQ in the germline V gene. The CDR3 totals 18 residues. As DNA, the CDR3 is TGCGCCAGCAGTCCCTTAGGTCTCGGGGGTCGCGGGGCCAACGTCCTGACTTTC. Translating gives CASSPLGLGGRGANVLTF.

The rearrangement links TRBV28 to TRBJ1-4; possibly TRBD1 for D (5 bases). Trimming took off 8 bases at V and 8 bases at J, with 9 bases between the two ends. Germline CDR1 reads MDHEN; CDR2 reads SYDVKM. CDR3 length: 11 residues. The chain's CDR3 is CASSGLEKLFF. The CDR3 coding sequence is TGTGCCAGCTCAGGGTTGGAAAAACTGTTTTTT.

The chain combines TRBV2 with TRBJ1-1; D ambiguous. Trimming left V 8 bases short and J 11 bases short, with 15 bases between. The CDR3 spans 11 residues. CDR1 is SNHLY, CDR2 FYNNEI, per germline. Here the CDR3 reads CASQITVHAFF. For the CDR3, the DNA is TGTGCCAGCCAAATCACTGTGCACGCTTTCTTT.

The chain combines TRBV7-9 with TRBJ2-3; 10 bases fit TRBD1. V trimming: 5 bases; J trimming: 4 bases; junction bases outside the gene matches: 6. Germline CDR1 and CDR2: SEHNR and FQNEAQ (reference sequence). This CDR3 is 15 amino acids long. This CDR3 is CASSATGGRADTQYF. CDR3 nucleotides: TGTGCCAGCAGCGCGACAGGGGGCAGGGCAGATACGCAGTATTTT.

This chain uses TRBV25-1 with TRBJ2-1; D is perhaps TRBD1 (5 bases). Germline V gene sequence: CDR1 MGHDK, CDR2 SYGVNS. Trimming pared 6 bases from V and 0 bases from J, leaving 12 bases between. The CDR3 loop spans 15 amino acids. CDR3: CASRPDRRSYNEQFF. For the CDR3, the DNA is TGTGCCAGCAGACCTGACAGACGCTCCTACAATGAGCAGTTCTTC.

The rearrangement joins TRBV19 to TRBJ2-1; TRBD2 matches 12 bases. After removal of 5 bases from V and 4 bases from J, the junction contained 6 bases not matched to a gene. The CDR3 sequence is 16 residues long. Germline CDR1 and CDR2: LNHDA and SQIVND (reference sequence). CDR3 loop: CASSPRTSGEYNEQFF. CDR3 DNA: TGTGCCAGTAGTCCACGGACTAGCGGGGAGTACAATGAGCAGTTCTTC.

The V and J genes are TRBV9 and TRBJ1-5; 8 bases align to TRBD1. Germline CDR1 SGDLS, CDR2 YYNGEE. The CDR3 has 20 residues. V lost 4 bases and J lost 3; bases outside the gene matches: 21. The CDR3 nucleotides read TGTGCCAGCAGCCCCTCAATAGGGCGACCGGGACAGGCCGTCAATCAGCCCCAGCATTTT. As protein: CASSPSIGRPGQAVNQPQHF.

The CDR3 here is CASSPTGIIIYGYTF. Here the CDR3 DNA reads TGTGCCAGCTCACCGACGGGAATCATAATATATGGCTACACCTTC. The chain links TRBV18 to TRBJ1-2; D ambiguous. CDR1 is KGHSH, CDR2 LQKENI, per germline. V lost 3 bases to trimming and J lost 5 bases, with 16 bases between them. This CDR3 comprises 15 residues.

This clone was observed once. The V call is TRBV2, the J call TRBJ1-1; 7 bases line up with TRBD1. CDR1 and CDR2 (germline): SNHLY, FYNNEI. There are 12 residues in the CDR3. Unmatched junction bases numbered 6, after V lost 8 bases and J lost 6 bases. Here the CDR3 reads CASRDSIAEAFF. Written as DNA, the CDR3 is TGTGCCAGCCGGGACAGCATCGCTGAAGCTTTCTTT.

CDR3 in DNA: TGTGCCAGCAGTTACGGACAGGGGGCGGGCGAGCAGTACTTC. It translates to CASSYGQGAGEQYF. The rearrangement links TRBV6-5 to TRBJ2-7, with 11 positions matching TRBD1. Trimming removed 2 bases from V and 6 bases from J; junction bases left unmatched: 3. CDR1 is MNHEY, CDR2 SVGAGI, per germline. The CDR3 totals 14 residues.

The chain links TRBV7-9 to TRBJ1-6; TRBD1 is a possible D gene (5 bases). Germline V CDR1 and CDR2: SEHNR, FQNEAQ (reference sequence). V gave up 6 bases and J gave up 9 bases, with 15 bases separating them. This CDR3 is built from 14 residues. The CDR3 nucleotides are TGTGCCAGCAGTTCCCCGGGGGTTGGTTCACCCCTCCACTTT. It yields the protein CASSSPGVGSPLHF.

This chain links TRBV6-6 with TRBJ1-1; D perhaps matches TRBD1 (6 bases). The CDR3 is 12 amino acids. CDR1 is MNHNY and CDR2 is SVGAGI in the germline V gene (reference sequence). The V gene lost 7 bases and the J gene lost 3 bases, with 9 bases spanning the gap. The CDR3 DNA sequence: TGTGCCAGCACCTACAGGGACACTGAAGCTTTCTTT. It yields the protein CASTYRDTEAFF.

In its sample, this clone was seen a few times. The rearrangement joins TRBV7-3 to TRBJ1-1, with 9 bases matching TRBD1. The V and J ends lost 1 base and 4 bases, in that order; junction bases with no gene match: 4. The germline V gene encodes CDR1 SGHTA and CDR2 FQGTGA. This CDR3 spans 15 amino acids. CDR3 sequence: CASSLKGQGITEAFF. The CDR3 DNA follows: TGTGCCAGCAGCTTAAAGGGACAGGGTATCACTGAAGCTTTCTTT.

The chain joins TRBV19 to TRBJ1-1; 7 bases map to TRBD1. This CDR3 is built from 16 residues. Germline CDR1 LNHDA, CDR2 SQIVND (reference sequence). V was clipped by 7 bases and J by 3 bases; unmatched bases: 14. The CDR3 loop is CASKERRGRRDTEAFF. DNA for the CDR3: TGTGCCAGTAAAGAGAGGAGGGGGCGAAGGGACACTGAAGCTTTCTTT. The whole variable domain, filled in from reference TRBV19 and TRBJ1-1, reads DGGITQSPKYLFRKEGQNVTLSCEQNLNHDAMYWYRQDPGQGLRLIYYSQIVNDFQKGDIAEGYSVSREKKESFPLTVTSAQKNPTAFYLCASKERRGRRDTEAFFGQGTRLTVV.